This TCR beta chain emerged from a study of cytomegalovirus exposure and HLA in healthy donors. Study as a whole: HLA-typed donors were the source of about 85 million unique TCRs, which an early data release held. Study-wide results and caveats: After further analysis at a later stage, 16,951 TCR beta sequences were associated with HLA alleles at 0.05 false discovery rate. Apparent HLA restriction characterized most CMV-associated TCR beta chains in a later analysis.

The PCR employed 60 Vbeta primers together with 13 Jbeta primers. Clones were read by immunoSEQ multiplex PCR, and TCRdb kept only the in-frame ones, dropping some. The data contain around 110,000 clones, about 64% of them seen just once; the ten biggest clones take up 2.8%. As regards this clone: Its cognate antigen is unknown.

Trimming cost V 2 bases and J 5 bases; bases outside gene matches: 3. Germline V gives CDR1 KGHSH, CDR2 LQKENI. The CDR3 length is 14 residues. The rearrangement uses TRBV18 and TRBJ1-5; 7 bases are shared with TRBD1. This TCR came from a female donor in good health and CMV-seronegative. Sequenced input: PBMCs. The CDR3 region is CASSPRGLDQPQHF. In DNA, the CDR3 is TGTGCCAGCTCACCAAGGGGGCTTGATCAGCCCCAGCATTTT.